The 17 T cell receptor beta chains below all came from one sample that was sequenced in a study of human T cells and chemical hapten exposure. Indicated time point: patch test 3, about 24 weeks after DPC sensitization. Regarding treatment: therapeutic diphenylcyclopropenone sensitization with weekly scalp DPC. TCRdb ran MiXCR on the RACE reads and lists one entry per CDR3 protein. The table lists about 200,000 distinct CDR3 sequences, about 22% of them singletons, with under 2.5% in the top ten. Here the sequenced sample was whole blood, taken in connection with sensitization to the hapten diphenylcyclopropenone (DPC). The receptors originated from a middle-aged woman with alopecia areata. Some clones in this sample may be carry-over from other donors' samples.

This clonotype has just a few counts. The chain has TRBV29-1 and TRBJ2-1; D assignment may be TRBD1 or TRBD2 (6 bases each). The germline V gene has CDR1 SQVTM and CDR2 ANQGSEA. This CDR3 region has 12 residues. V lost 5 bases, J lost 5 bases, and 10 bases lay in between. The CDR3 region has the DNA TGCAGCGTTCACAGGGAGGACAATGAGCAGTTCTTC. It encodes CSVHREDNEQFF.

The rearrangement joins TRBV20-1 to TRBJ2-5, with 9 bases lining up with TRBD2. Looked up from germline, CDR1 is DFQATT and CDR2 is SNEGSKA (reference sequence). The CDR3 runs to 15 residues. The J segment lost 3 bases and the V segment lost 0 bases, leaving 5 bases of the junction unmatched. CDR3 nucleotide sequence: TGCAGTGCTAGAGAATTGAGACTAGCGGAAGAGACCCAGTACTTC. It is translated as CSARELRLAEETQYF.

The rearrangement joins TRBV6-1 to TRBJ2-1; the D gene is possibly TRBD1 (6 bases). The CDR3 has 13 residues. Germline V gene data show CDR1 as MNHNS and CDR2 as SASEGT. The germline V and J ends were trimmed by 0 bases and 14 bases, with 14 bases remaining between them. The CDR3 loop reads CASSEAGRGREFF. CDR3 in DNA: TGTGCCAGCAGTGAAGCGGGCAGGGGAAGAGAGTTCTTC.

The gene calls are TRBV28 and TRBJ2-7; TRBD1 aligns across 8 bases. V shed 6 bases, J shed 8 bases, and the junction held 3 bases outside the gene matches. The germline CDR1 and CDR2 sequences are MDHEN and SYDVKM. The CDR3 spans 11 residues. CDR3 sequence: CASSRTGKQYF. The CDR3 DNA sequence: TGTGCCAGCAGCCGGACAGGGAAGCAGTACTTC. Together with reference TRBV28 and TRBJ2-7, the CDR3 gives the full variable domain: DVKVTQSSRYLVKRTGEKVFLECVQDMDHENMFWYRQDPGLGLRLIYFSYDVKMKEKGDIPEGYSVSREKKERFSLILESASTNQTSMYLCASSRTGKQYFGPGTRLTVT.

This clonotype has only a few counts. The chain is built from TRBV28 and TRBJ2-7; 7 bases are shared with TRBD1. Germline loops: CDR1 MDHEN, CDR2 SYDVKM. The V segment lost 5 bases and the J segment 6 bases; nucleotides outside the gene matches: 10. CDR3 length: 14 amino acids. The CDR3: CASSPYRGEGEQYF. The CDR3 DNA reads as TGTGCCAGCAGTCCTTACAGGGGAGAGGGCGAGCAGTACTTC.

This clonotype was seen more than once but under ten times. The DNA of the CDR3 is TGCAGTGCAACCGGGACTAGCGGGAGGGCTGAGAAATTTAATGAGCAGTTCTTC. This codes for CSATGTSGRAEKFNEQFF. This sequence joins TRBV20-1 and TRBJ2-1; 16 bases are shared with TRBD2. After removal of 6 bases from V and 7 bases from J, the junction contained 15 bases not matched to a gene. Looked up from germline, CDR1 is DFQATT and CDR2 is SNEGSKA (reference sequence). The CDR3 runs to 18 residues.

V is TRBV6-6 and J is TRBJ2-3; TRBD1 matches at 7 bases. The germline CDR1 and CDR2 sequences are MNHNY and SVGAGI (reference sequence). After removal of 7 bases from V and 1 base from J, the junction contained 5 bases not matched to a gene. The CDR3 has 14 amino acids. The CDR3 here is CASIVGGGTDTQYF. The CDR3 DNA is TGTGCCAGCATCGTAGGGGGCGGCACAGATACGCAGTATTTT.

This clonotype was detected a few times. The J gene is TRBJ1-5, the V gene TRBV27, with no clear D. Germline V gives CDR1 MNHEY, CDR2 SMNVEV (reference sequence). The CDR3 is 15 amino acids. V lost 5 bases and J 0 bases, leaving 11 bases between the germline ends. The CDR3 loop is CASSPMAGSNQPQHF. The CDR3 nucleotides read TGTGCCAGCAGTCCCATGGCCGGTAGCAATCAGCCCCAGCATTTT.

This clonotype appeared a few times. The chain carries TRBV7-2 and TRBJ2-2; no definite D call. The CDR3 length is 15 residues. Germline V gene lookup returns CDR1 SGHTA and CDR2 FQGNSA. Trimming cost V 0 bases and J 1 base, with 6 bases left between them. The CDR3 DNA follows: TGTGCCAGCAGCTTAGCTCGATTGAACACCGGGGAGCTGTTTTTT. Translated: CASSLARLNTGELFF. Using reference TRBV7-2 and TRBJ2-2 for the parts outside the CDR3, the full variable domain is GAGVSQSPSNKVTEKGKDVELRCDPISGHTALYWYRQSLGQGLEFLIYFQGNSAPDKSGLPSDRFSAERTGGSVSTLTIQRTQQEDSAVYLCASSLARLNTGELFFGEGSRLTVL.

The rearrangement joins TRBV6-5 to TRBJ2-3; maybe TRBD1 (8 bases). This CDR3 contains 14 residues. Between the trimmed V and J ends, which lost 6 bases and 6 bases, there was a span of 16 bases. Germline CDR1 is MNHEY and CDR2 is SVGAGI. The CDR3 nucleotides read TGTGCCAGCAGGGAACAGGGGGGGATGGATACGCAGTATTTT. This encodes CASREQGGMDTQYF.

This chain links TRBV7-2 with TRBJ2-7; no reliable D call. Germline values: CDR1 SGHTA, CDR2 FQGNSA. The CDR3 consists of 14 residues. Trimming removed 2 bases at V and 0 bases at J, with 8 bases between. CDR3 coding DNA: TGTGCCAGCAGCTTAACAGAAACCTCCTACGAGCAGTACTTC. Translated: CASSLTETSYEQYF.

V and J are TRBV4-3 and TRBJ1-2; TRBD1 is a possible D gene (6 bases). Germline-derived CDR1 and CDR2 are LGHNA and YSLEER. V was clipped by 5 bases and J by 2 bases, with 9 bases between them. This CDR3 is 13 amino acids long. The CDR3 is CASSSGQNYGYTF. The CDR3 nucleotides are TGCGCCAGCAGCTCAGGACAGAACTATGGCTACACCTTC.

This clonotype was found a few times. The chain recombines TRBV3-1 with TRBJ2-1; 9 bases agree with TRBD2. V shed 1 base and J 7 bases; nucleotides not matched to a gene: 8. Germline assignment: CDR1 LGHDT and CDR2 YNNKEL (reference sequence). The CDR3 is 16 amino acids. The CDR3 region is CASSQVISGRKNEQFF. CDR3 bases: TGTGCCAGCAGCCAAGTGATTAGCGGGAGAAAGAATGAGCAGTTCTTC.

J is TRBJ2-7 and V is TRBV5-1; 7 positions agree with TRBD1. The germline V gene encodes CDR1 SGHRS and CDR2 YFSETQ. The CDR3 has 19 residues. The trim removed 0 bases at V and 4 bases at J, leaving 19 bases unmatched. CDR3 coding DNA: TGCGCCAGCAGCTTGGGGACAGGAGCCCTAGCCCGGTCGGGTTACGAGCAGTACTTC. Its translation: CASSLGTGALARSGYEQYF.

The chain joins TRBV20-1 to TRBJ2-3, with 13 bases aligning to TRBD2. This CDR3 has 15 amino acids. The trim removed 6 bases at V and 4 bases at J, leaving 7 bases unmatched. The germline V gene encodes CDR1 DFQATT and CDR2 SNEGSKA (reference sequence). The CDR3 reads CSALPLAGGPDTQYF. As DNA, the CDR3 is TGCAGTGCCCTCCCACTAGCGGGAGGGCCAGATACGCAGTATTTT.

In this sample, this clonotype turned up a few times. The chain recombines TRBV6-5 with TRBJ2-3; a possible D gene is TRBD2 (6 bases). CDR3 length: 15 residues. Germline CDR1 reads MNHEY; CDR2 reads SVGAGI. V was shortened by 6 bases and J by 4 bases, with 17 bases between the two germline ends. The CDR3 sequence is CASRATSWDADTQYF. The CDR3 region has the DNA TGTGCCAGCAGGGCAACTAGCTGGGATGCAGATACGCAGTATTTT.

This rearrangement joins TRBV28 to TRBJ2-5; D ambiguous. The CDR3 runs 14 residues. Germline V gives CDR1 MDHEN, CDR2 SYDVKM. V was clipped by 3 bases and J by 0 bases, with 8 bases between them. CDR3 sequence: CASSFVGNQETQYF. Here the CDR3 DNA reads TGTGCCAGCAGTTTCGTGGGTAACCAAGAGACCCAGTACTTC.